This T cell receptor (beta chain) was captured by sequencing in a study of response to subunit inactivated influenza vaccine. Whole-study findings and limits: The authors put forward the suggestion that each seasonal influenza vaccination may bring in only a limited number of new T cells.

This CDR3 has 16 residues. CDR1 is WSHSY, CDR2 SAAADI, per germline. V lost 4 bases and J 6 bases, leaving 19 bases between the germline ends. A note on this clonotype: Its specificity is not known.

TCRdb used MiXCR to reprocess the RT-PCR reads, holding one entry per CDR3 protein. The sample lists around 200,000 distinct CDR3 sequences; around 8.8% were seen once. The rearrangement links TRBV10-2 to TRBJ2-1; D gene unclear. The sample here was non-naive T cells sorted from PBMCs, taken on the day of vaccination. The TCR comes from a man in his forties or fifties who received an inactivated influenza vaccine. CDR3 amino acids: CASSGSQRGVRNEQFF. CDR3 coding DNA: TGCGCCAGCAGTGGCTCACAGAGAGGCGTGCGCAATGAGCAGTTCTTC.